These 5 T cell receptor beta chains share one sample of origin, sequenced in a study of T cell responses to AZD1222 COVID-19 vaccine. The method was immunoSEQ multiplex PCR; TCRdb's version includes in-frame clones alone and lacks a portion of them. Of some 130,000 clones detected, 80% to 90% appear once; the ten largest clones hold approximately 1.5%. The input for sequencing was peripheral blood, taken on day 0 of AZD1222 vaccination. The receptors derive from an adult in good health.

The chain carries TRBV20-1 and TRBJ1-5, with a tentative D call TRBD1 (5 bases). From germline, CDR1 is DFQATT and CDR2 SNEGSKA (reference sequence). Trimming pared 3 bases from V and 5 bases from J, leaving 11 bases between. The CDR3 length is 13 residues. The CDR3 region is CSASPGGYQPQHF. Written as DNA, the CDR3 is TGCAGTGCTAGTCCGGGGGGGTATCAGCCCCAGCATTTT.

The CDR3 sequence: CASSPTGSGNTIYF. The CDR3 nucleotides read TGTGCCAGCAGCCCTACAGGTTCTGGAAACACCATATATTTT. The gene calls are TRBV28 and TRBJ1-3; possible D gene TRBD1, 5 bases. The germline gives CDR1 MDHEN, CDR2 SYDVKM. V lost 6 bases and J 1 base, leaving 10 bases between the germline ends. The CDR3 sequence is 14 residues long.

The chain recombines TRBV5-1 with TRBJ1-1, with 7 bases matching TRBD1. The length of the CDR3 is 15 residues. Trimming removed 3 bases from V and 2 bases from J; junction bases left unmatched: 7. Germline assignment: CDR1 SGHRS and CDR2 YFSETQ. This chain's CDR3 is CASSSLWTGNTEAFF. The CDR3 nucleotides read TGCGCCAGCAGCTCTCTTTGGACAGGCAACACTGAAGCTTTCTTT. The full variable domain, with the rest looked up from reference TRBV5-1 and TRBJ1-1, is KAGVTQTPRYLIKTRGQQVTLSCSPISGHRSVSWYQQTPGQGLQFLFEYFSETQRNKGNFPGRFSGRQFSNSRSEMNVSTLELGDSALYLCASSSLWTGNTEAFFGQGTRLTVV.

The V gene is TRBV6-5, the J gene TRBJ2-7, with D maybe TRBD1 (9 bases). There are 13 residues in the CDR3. The germline V and J ends were trimmed by 7 bases and 9 bases, with 19 bases remaining between them. Germline values: CDR1 MNHEY, CDR2 SVGAGI. DNA of the CDR3: TGTGCCAGCAATAGCGGGACAGGGTCTATGCAGTACTTC. Its protein product is CASNSGTGSMQYF.

The chain is built from TRBV27 and TRBJ1-3, with TRBD1 as a possible D gene (5 bases). V lost 5 bases and J 4 bases, leaving 15 bases between the germline ends. Per the germline V gene, CDR1 is MNHEY and CDR2 is SMNVEV (reference sequence). This CDR3 comprises 15 residues. This CDR3 reads CASSLQRGSGNTIYF. In DNA form, the CDR3 reads TGTGCCAGCAGTCTCCAGCGGGGGTCCGGAAACACCATATATTTT.